This T cell receptor (beta chain) was retrieved from a study of shared clonotypes between healthy human individuals. Study-level background: Every donor yielded three CD4 naive, three CD4 memory, two CD8 naive and one CD8 memory plate.

In the original processing: Junction-only immunoSEQ sequences carried no quality scores, so filtering differed. Profiling relied on immunoSEQ multiplex PCR, and the TCRdb table lists in-frame clones only, not all of them. The V and J calls and clone size come from that table; D and trimming were worked out from the DNA. The table records 550,000 to 700,000 clones, around four fifths of them present only once. As concerns this clone: As yet, its antigen is unknown.

General study results and limits: Across subsets, estimated richness was generally greater for naive than for memory populations.

Germline V CDR1 and CDR2: LNHDA, SQIVND (reference sequence). V lost 9 bases, J lost 5 bases, and 16 bases lay in between. The CDR3 length is 14 residues. The V call is TRBV19, the J call TRBJ1-4, with D uncertain. The receptor was derived from a woman aged 25 to 39 in good health. Sequenced sample: memory CD4+ T cells sorted from blood. The subset was: CD45RA-negative fraction. CDR3 amino acids: CASKSNGRNEKLFF. CDR3 DNA: TGTGCCAGCAAAAGCAACGGCCGGAATGAAAAACTGTTTTTT.